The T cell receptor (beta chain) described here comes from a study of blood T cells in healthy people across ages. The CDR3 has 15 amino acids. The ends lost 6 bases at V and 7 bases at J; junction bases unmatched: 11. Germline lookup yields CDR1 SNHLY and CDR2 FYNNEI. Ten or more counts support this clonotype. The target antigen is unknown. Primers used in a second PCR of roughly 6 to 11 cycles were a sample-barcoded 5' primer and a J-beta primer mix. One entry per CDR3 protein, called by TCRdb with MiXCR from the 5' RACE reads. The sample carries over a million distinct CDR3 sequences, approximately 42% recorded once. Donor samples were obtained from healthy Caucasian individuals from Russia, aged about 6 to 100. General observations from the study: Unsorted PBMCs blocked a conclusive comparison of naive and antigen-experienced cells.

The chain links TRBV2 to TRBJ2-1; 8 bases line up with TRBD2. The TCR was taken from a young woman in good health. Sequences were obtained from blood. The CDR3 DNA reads TGTGCCAGCAGGCGACCCAGCGGGGGTGTGAATGAGCAGTTCTTC. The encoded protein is CASRRPSGGVNEQFF.